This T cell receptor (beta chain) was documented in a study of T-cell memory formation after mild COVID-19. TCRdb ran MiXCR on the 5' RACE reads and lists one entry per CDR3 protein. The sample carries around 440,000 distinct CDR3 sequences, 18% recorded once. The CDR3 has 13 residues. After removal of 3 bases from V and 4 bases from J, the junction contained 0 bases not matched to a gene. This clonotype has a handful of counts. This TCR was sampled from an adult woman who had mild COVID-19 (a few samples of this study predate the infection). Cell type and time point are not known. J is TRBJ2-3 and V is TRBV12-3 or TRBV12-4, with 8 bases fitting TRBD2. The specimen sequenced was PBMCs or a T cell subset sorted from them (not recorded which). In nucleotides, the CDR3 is TGTGCCAGCAGTTTCGGGGGGGCAGATACGCAGTATTTT. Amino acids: CASSFGGADTQYF.